A selection of T cell receptor beta chains follows, all from one sample in a study of radiotherapy plus CTLA-4 blockade in lung cancer. Sequenced by immunoSEQ multiplex PCR; TCRdb stores in-frame clones only, minus some. Among about 49,000 clones, around 83% were seen once, and the ten largest hold about 27%. The sample in question was peripheral blood, obtained from a patient treated with radiotherapy plus ipilimumab. These receptors were collected from a human donor with non-small cell lung cancer whose response to radiotherapy plus ipilimumab could not be evaluated. Each CDR3 is given with its conserved first and last residue. The D gene is left open where the match is weak. Where a row states a size, it is once, few, many or the class of an expanded clone; other rows omit it.

j_gene | abundance | v_gene | len | d_gene | CDR3nt | CDR3aa
TRBJ2-7 | - | TRBV19 | 15 | TRBD2 | TGTGCCAGTAGTCTCGGACTAGCGGGACCCTACGAGCAGTACTTC | CASSLGLAGPYEQYF
TRBJ1-5 | once | TRBV28 | 14 | - | TGTGCCAGCAGTTTATCCGTCTTATATCAGCCCCAGCATTTT | CASSLSVLYQPQHF
TRBJ2-7 | - | TRBV19 | 15 | - | TGTGCCAGTAGTATAGGCTGGCAGGGGATCTACGAGCAGTACTTC | CASSIGWQGIYEQYF
TRBJ2-7 | - | TRBV28 | 16 | - | TGTGCCAGCAGTTTTTGGGGGGGCGGTACCCCCTACGAGCAGTACTTC | CASSFWGGGTPYEQYF
TRBJ1-6 | - | TRBV19 | 15 | - | TGTGCCAGTAGTATCCGGCCCGGAGGGCATTCACCCCTCCACTTT | CASSIRPGGHSPLHF
TRBJ1-1 | - | TRBV9 | 16 | - | TGTGCCAGCAGCGCCAGAGGGGGGGCGGTGAACACTGAAGCTTTCTTT | CASSARGGAVNTEAFF
TRBJ1-1 | - | TRBV5-1 | 14 | TRBD1 | TGCGCCAGCAGCTTGACAGGGGACTACACTGAAGCTTTCTTT | CASSLTGDYTEAFF
TRBJ1-2 | - | TRBV6-6 | 14 | - | TGTGCCAGCAGTTACCCAACAGCTAACTATGGCTACACCTTC | CASSYPTANYGYTF
TRBJ1-2 | - | TRBV4-2 | 14 | - | TGTGCCAGCAGCCAAGAGGTGGAGGTCTATGGCTACACCTTC | CASSQEVEVYGYTF
TRBJ1-2 | - | TRBV4-1 | 16 | TRBD1 | TGCGCCAGCAGCCTGACAGGGCCCCCCGTTAACTATGGCTACACCTTC | CASSLTGPPVNYGYTF
TRBJ2-3 | - | TRBV27 | 13 | - | TGTGCCAGCAGTTTATGGCACACAGATACGCAGTATTTT | CASSLWHTDTQYF
TRBJ1-2 | once | TRBV6-4 | 14 | TRBD1 | TGTGCCAGCAGCCGACGGACAGGGGACTATGGCTACACCTTC | CASSRRTGDYGYTF
TRBJ2-7 | - | TRBV5-5 | 15 | TRBD1 | TGTGCCAGCAGCTCGTCACAGGGGAATGCCTACGAGCAGTACTTC | CASSSSQGNAYEQYF
TRBJ1-2 | - | TRBV19 | 14 | TRBD1 | TGTGCCAGTAGTATACCGGGACAGCCATGGGGCTACACCTTC | CASSIPGQPWGYTF
TRBJ2-2 | - | TRBV29-1 | 16 | TRBD1 | TGCAGCGTTGAAAGTTTTCGGGACAGGGATTCCGGGGAGCTGTTTTTT | CSVESFRDRDSGELFF
TRBJ2-7 | - | TRBV11-2 | 14 | - | TGTGCCAGCAGCTTAGTCGGTCAGGTCTACGAGCAGTACTTC | CASSLVGQVYEQYF
TRBJ1-5 | - | TRBV9 | 20 | TRBD1 | TGTGCCAGCAGCGAGCCTACCAGGACAGGGTCTTCCACGTGGAATCAGCCCCAGCATTTT | CASSEPTRTGSSTWNQPQHF
TRBJ2-5 | - | TRBV5-1 | 13 | - | TGCGCCAGCAGCTTGTGGCAGCAAGAGACCCAGTACTTC | CASSLWQQETQYF
TRBJ2-6 | - | TRBV4-1 | 20 | - | TGCGCCAGCAGCCAAGATCAAGCGGGCGGGTCCCGCTCTGGGGCCAACGTCCTGACTTTC | CASSQDQAGGSRSGANVLTF
TRBJ1-5 | - | TRBV6-5 | 14 | TRBD1 | TGTGCCAGCAGTGAAGGACAGGGCCATCAGCCCCAGCATTTT | CASSEGQGHQPQHF
TRBJ2-1 | - | TRBV6-4 | 15 | - | TGTGCCAGCAGTGACCGACGGGGTGAATACAATGAGCAGTTCTTC | CASSDRRGEYNEQFF
TRBJ2-1 | - | TRBV7-2 | 13 | - | TGTGCCAGCAGCCTGGGGACTCAGGGTGAGCAGTTCTTC | CASSLGTQGEQFF
TRBJ2-7 | - | TRBV18 | 14 | - | TGTGCCAGCTCCCTACGACAGAAGATAGACGAGCAGTACTTC | CASSLRQKIDEQYF
TRBJ2-7 | few | TRBV5-1 | 15 | TRBD1 | TGCGCCAGCAGCTCAGGACAGGGGGGGTCCTACGAGCAGTACTTC | CASSSGQGGSYEQYF
TRBJ2-7 | - | TRBV2 | 16 | TRBD2 | TGTGCCAGCAGACTGGGGGGGACTAGCGGGATCTACGAGCAGTACTTC | CASRLGGTSGIYEQYF
TRBJ2-7 | - | TRBV20-1 | 11 | - | TGCAGTGCTAGAGACAGCTACGAGCAGTACTTC | CSARDSYEQYF
TRBJ1-2 | - | TRBV28 | 14 | - | TGTGCCAGCACAACCCGTCGGGGGGCGGGTGGCTACACCTTC | CASTTRRGAGGYTF
TRBJ1-3 | - | TRBV9 | 14 | - | TGTGCCAGCAGCTTACAGGGACGCGGAAACACCATATATTTT | CASSLQGRGNTIYF
TRBJ2-1 | - | TRBV7-3 | 15 | TRBD2 | TGTGCCAGCAGCTCCCTAGCGGCCTCCTACAATGAGCAGTTCTTC | CASSSLAASYNEQFF
TRBJ2-1 | - | TRBV2 | 15 | - | TGTGCCAGCACTGTGGCGGGCAGCTCCTACAATGAGCAGTTCTTC | CASTVAGSSYNEQFF
TRBJ1-5 | - | TRBV2 | 14 | - | TGTGCCAGCAGTGTTTCGGGGGGCAATCAGCCCCAGCATTTT | CASSVSGGNQPQHF
TRBJ2-3 | - | TRBV7-9 | 15 | TRBD2 | TGTGCCAGCAGCGGTAGCGGGAGCCTCACAGATACGCAGTATTTT | CASSGSGSLTDTQYF
TRBJ2-5 | - | TRBV25-1 | 17 | TRBD2 | TGTGCCAGCAGCCAATTTGGGACTAGCGGTACCCAAGAGACCCAGTACTTC | CASSQFGTSGTQETQYF
TRBJ2-5 | - | TRBV7-2 | 14 | - | TGTGCCAGCAGCTTAGGTTTTCCGGGGGAGACCCAGTACTTC | CASSLGFPGETQYF
TRBJ2-5 | - | TRBV11-1 | 13 | TRBD1 | TGTGCCAGCAGCCTTGACAGGGGTGAGGCCCAGTACTTC | CASSLDRGEAQYF
TRBJ2-3 | few | TRBV6-6 | 15 | TRBD1 | TGTGCCAGCAGTTACGACAGGGGCCACTCAGATACGCAGTATTTT | CASSYDRGHSDTQYF
TRBJ2-5 | - | TRBV7-9 | 15 | - | TGTGCCAGCAGCCCCCCCACAAGTTCCAAAGAGACCCAGTACTTC | CASSPPTSSKETQYF
TRBJ1-1 | - | TRBV5-1 | 13 | TRBD1 | TGCGCCAGCAGGGCACAGGGGAGCACTGAAGCTTTCTTT | CASRAQGSTEAFF
TRBJ2-7 | - | TRBV28 | 14 | TRBD1 | TGTGCCAGCAGTTACGGACAGGGTTCGAGGGAGCAGTACTTC | CASSYGQGSREQYF
TRBJ1-1 | - | TRBV27 | 15 | - | TGTGCCAGCTCCTCGAGGAAAGTTGAGAACACTGAAGCTTTCTTT | CASSSRKVENTEAFF
TRBJ1-1 | - | TRBV27 | 11 | - | TGTGCCAGCACCCGGGGAACTGAAGCTTTCTTT | CASTRGTEAFF
TRBJ2-4 | - | TRBV4-2 | 15 | - | TGTGCCAGCAGCCAAGGGGGCGACCGAGAAAACATTCAGTACTTC | CASSQGGDRENIQYF
TRBJ2-1 | - | TRBV7-6 | 15 | TRBD1 | TGTGCCAGCAGCTCGGACAGGGGAGCCTACAATGAGCAGTTCTTC | CASSSDRGAYNEQFF
TRBJ1-2 | - | TRBV18 | 18 | - | TGTGCCAGCTCACCTAACGGAGACAGTACAAATTCTAACTATGGCTACACCTTC | CASSPNGDSTNSNYGYTF
TRBJ2-5 | - | TRBV19 | 14 | TRBD2 | TGTGCCAGTAGTATAGAACCTAGCGGGAGTCCCCAGTACTTC | CASSIEPSGSPQYF
TRBJ2-6 | - | TRBV29-1 | 17 | - | TGCAGCGTTGAAGAGCAGGGTGGGTTCCTAGGGGCCAACGTCCTGACTTTC | CSVEEQGGFLGANVLTF
TRBJ2-3 | few | TRBV11-2 | 13 | - | TGTGCCAGCAGCTTAGATAGGGGCGCAACACCGTATTTT | CASSLDRGATPYF
TRBJ1-2 | - | TRBV7-2 | 15 | - | TGTGCCAGCAGCCCCACATTTGACAGATTCTATGGCTACACCTTC | CASSPTFDRFYGYTF
TRBJ1-1 | - | TRBV5-1 | 15 | - | TGCGCCAGCAGCTTGGCCGTGACAGAGAACACTGAAGCTTTCTTT | CASSLAVTENTEAFF
TRBJ1-2 | - | TRBV7-3 | 14 | - | TGTGCCAGCAGCTTAACCAGGGATCACTATGGCTACACCTTC | CASSLTRDHYGYTF
TRBJ1-2 | - | TRBV27 | 15 | TRBD1 | TGTGCCAGCAGTCTCAGGGACAGGGGTAGGTATGGCTACACCTTC | CASSLRDRGRYGYTF